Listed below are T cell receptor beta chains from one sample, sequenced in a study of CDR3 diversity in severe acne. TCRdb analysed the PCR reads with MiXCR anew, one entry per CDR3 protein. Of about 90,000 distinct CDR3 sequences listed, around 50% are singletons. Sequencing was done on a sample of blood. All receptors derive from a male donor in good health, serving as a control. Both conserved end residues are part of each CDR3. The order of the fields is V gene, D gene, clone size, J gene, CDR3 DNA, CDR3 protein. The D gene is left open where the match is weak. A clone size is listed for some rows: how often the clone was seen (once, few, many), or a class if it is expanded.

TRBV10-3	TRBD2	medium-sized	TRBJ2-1	TGTGCCATCGAGGCGGGACTAGCGGGAGGGGAGGAGCAGTTCTTC	CAIEAGLAGGEEQFF
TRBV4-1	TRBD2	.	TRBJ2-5	TGCGCCAGCAGCCAAGATAGACTAGCGGGGGCCGAGACCCAGTACTTC	CASSQDRLAGAETQYF
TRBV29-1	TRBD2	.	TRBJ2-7	TGCAGCGTGACCCCCGGGAGGGTCCCCTCGGAGCAGTACTTC	CSVTPGRVPSEQYF
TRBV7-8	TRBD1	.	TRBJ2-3	TGTGCCAGCAGCCGAGGGACAGCTCGCACAGATACGCAGTATTTT	CASSRGTARTDTQYF
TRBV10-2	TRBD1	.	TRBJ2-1	TGCGCCAGCGCACCATCCGGGACAGGGGTCAATGAGCAGTTCTTC	CASAPSGTGVNEQFF
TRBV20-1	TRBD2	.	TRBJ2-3	TGCAGTGCTAGTAAACTAGCGGGAGGCACAGATACGCAGTATTTT	CSASKLAGGTDTQYF
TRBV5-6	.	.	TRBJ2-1	TGTGCCAGCAGCGTTACAGGGAGGACATACAATGAGCAGTTCTTC	CASSVTGRTYNEQFF
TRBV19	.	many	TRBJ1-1	TGTGCCAGTAGTCCGGACTGGGGGCTCCGTATGAACACTGAAGCTTTCTTT	CASSPDWGLRMNTEAFF
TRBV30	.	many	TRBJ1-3	TGTGCCTGGAGTGTACAAGGAGTCTCTGGAAACACCATATATTTT	CAWSVQGVSGNTIYF
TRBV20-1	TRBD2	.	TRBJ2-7	TGCAGTGCTAGCACTAGCGGGAGAGACGAGCAGTACTTC	CSASTSGRDEQYF
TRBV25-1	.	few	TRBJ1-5	TGTGCCAGCGCTGGCAGTTCGGTGAGCAATCAGCCCCAGCATTTT	CASAGSSVSNQPQHF
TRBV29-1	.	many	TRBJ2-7	TGCAGCGTGAGATCCCCGTTAAACGAGCAGTACTTC	CSVRSPLNEQYF
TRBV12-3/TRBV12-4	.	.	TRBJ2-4	TGTGCCAGCAGTTTGCCAGGGCCAAACATTCAGTACTTC	CASSLPGPNIQYF
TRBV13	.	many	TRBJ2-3	TGTGCCAGCAGCCATAGCACAGATACGCAGTATTTT	CASSHSTDTQYF
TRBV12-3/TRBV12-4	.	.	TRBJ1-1	TGTGCCAGCAGCTTACTGCGGAACACTGAAGCTTTCTTT	CASSLLRNTEAFF
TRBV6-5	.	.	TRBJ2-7	TGTGCCAGCAGACACCGCGTTGGGGCGGCTAGCAGTTCCTACGAGCAGTACTTC	CASRHRVGAASSSYEQYF
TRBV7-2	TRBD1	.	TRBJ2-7	TGTGCCAGCAGCTCTCACTCGGACAGGAACTATATCCGACACTTC	CASSSHSDRNYIRHF
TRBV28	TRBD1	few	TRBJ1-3	TGTGCCAGCTTGAAACAGGGGCTCGAAAACACCATATATTTT	CASLKQGLENTIYF
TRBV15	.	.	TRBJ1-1	TGTGCCACCAGCAGAGAGACATGGGGGGTTGCTGAAGCTTTCTTT	CATSRETWGVAEAFF
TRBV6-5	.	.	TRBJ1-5	TGTGCCAGCAGCCGTGGACGGGAGGGCGGCAATGAGCCCCAGCATTTT	CASSRGREGGNEPQHF
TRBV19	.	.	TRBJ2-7	TGTGCCAGTAGTAACGGGCCTACCTACGAGCAGTACTTC	CASSNGPTYEQYF
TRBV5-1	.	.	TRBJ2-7	TGCGCCAGCAGCTCGGACGGTCCCTCCTACGAGCAGTACTTC	CASSSDGPSYEQYF
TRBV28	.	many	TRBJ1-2	TGTGCCAGCAGTCTCAGGGTATATGGCTACACCTTC	CASSLRVYGYTF
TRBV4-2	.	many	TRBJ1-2	TGTGCCAGCAGCCAAGATGTCCAGGACAGTAACTATGGCTACACCTTC	CASSQDVQDSNYGYTF
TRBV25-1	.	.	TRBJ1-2	TGTGCCAGCAGTTTACCCGGCCGGGAGGGCTACACCTTC	CASSLPGREGYTF